This TCR beta chain was identified during a study of OX40 agonist ivuxolimab in advanced cancers. The assay was immunoSEQ multiplex PCR, and TCRdb's table has in-frame clones only and misses some. The table lists roughly 60,000 clones, approximately 85% of them singletons. Per germline, CDR1 SGHTA and CDR2 FQGNSA. The CDR3 is made up of 13 amino acids. V shed 5 bases and J 6 bases; nucleotides not matched to a gene: 6. The study's findings and limits: On average, a greater number of expanded clones characterised CD8+ T cells relative to CD4+. The work left the antigen specificity of expanded peripheral T cells undetermined.

Points on this clone: What it binds is unknown.

This sequence originates from an adult with an advanced solid tumor such as melanoma, head and neck, liver or kidney cancer. The chain has TRBV7-2 and TRBJ1-1, with TRBD1 identical over 7 bases. The source was CD4+ or CD8+ T cells sorted from blood, collected in a trial of the OX40 agonist ivuxolimab. CDR3 DNA sequence: TGTGCCAGCAGCCGAAACAGGGGTGCTGAAGCTTTCTTT. Protein: CASSRNRGAEAFF.